This T cell receptor beta chain emerged from a study of long-term antiretroviral therapy in people with HIV. From germline, CDR1 is SGHRS and CDR2 YFSETQ. V gave up 4 bases and J gave up 7 bases; unmatched junction bases: 12. The CDR3 contains 15 residues. Study-wide results and limits: CDR3 lengths in HIV samples spanned a narrower range than controls.

It was version v3.0 of the immunoSEQ assay that was run at survey level. Assay: immunoSEQ multiplex PCR; the TCRdb copy retains only in-frame clones and omits some. The data contain over 35,000 clones, approximately 80% of them singletons. Note on this clone: The target antigen is unknown.

The sequence came from a young man with HIV. Sequencing was performed on unsorted PBMCs, taken 3.4 years after starting antiretroviral therapy. V is TRBV5-1 and J is TRBJ2-5, with 8 bases that match TRBD1. The CDR3 DNA reads TGCGCCAGCAGCCCGTATACCGGGACAGGAGGGACCCAGTACTTC. It translates to CASSPYTGTGGTQYF.